This TCR beta chain appears in the sequencing data of a study of CD8+ T cells in alopecia areata. At the level of the study: Treatment of the treated patients consisted of oral tofacitinib, 5 to 10 mg twice daily. Findings and caveats of the study: Under tofacitinib, numerous expanded lesional clonotypes remained detectable in scalp and blood.

The CDR3 is 14 residues long. CDR1 and CDR2 (germline): SGHNT, YYREEE (reference sequence). With 6 bases clipped from V and 10 bases from J, the junction kept 11 bases outside the gene matches. This clone has only a few counts. The antigen is undetermined. Following RNA extraction, reverse transcription yielded cDNA that acted as the sequencing template. The repertoire was sequenced with immunoSEQ multiplex PCR; TCRdb's copy has only in-frame clones and lacks some. The sample holds 150,000 to 200,000 clones, around three fifths seen once. Specified treatment: oral pan-JAK inhibitor, 5-10 mg twice daily. Alopecia areata patients provided lesional scalp punch biopsies and peripheral blood. From PBMCs, CD4+ and CD8+ T cells were sorted.

The TCR comes from a human donor with alopecia areata. This chain uses TRBV5-4 with TRBJ2-1; 9 bases agree with TRBD2. The material sequenced was CD4+ T cells sorted from blood, taken between weeks 47 and 50, from a patient treated with tofacitinib. The CDR3 DNA follows: TGTGCCAGCACCCTCGGTCTAGCGGGGCGAGAGCAGTTCTTC. It translates to CASTLGLAGREQFF.